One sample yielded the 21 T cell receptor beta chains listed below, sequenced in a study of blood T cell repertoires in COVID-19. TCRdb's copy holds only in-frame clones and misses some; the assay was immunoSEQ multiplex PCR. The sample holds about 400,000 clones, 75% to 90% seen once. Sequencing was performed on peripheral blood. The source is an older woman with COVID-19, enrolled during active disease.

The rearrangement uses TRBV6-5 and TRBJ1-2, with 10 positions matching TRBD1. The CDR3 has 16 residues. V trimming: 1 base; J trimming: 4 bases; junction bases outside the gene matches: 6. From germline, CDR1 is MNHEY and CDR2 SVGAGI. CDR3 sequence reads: CASSYLGTGAGYGYTF. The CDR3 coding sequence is TGTGCCAGCAGTTACTTGGGGACAGGGGCCGGCTATGGCTACACCTTC.

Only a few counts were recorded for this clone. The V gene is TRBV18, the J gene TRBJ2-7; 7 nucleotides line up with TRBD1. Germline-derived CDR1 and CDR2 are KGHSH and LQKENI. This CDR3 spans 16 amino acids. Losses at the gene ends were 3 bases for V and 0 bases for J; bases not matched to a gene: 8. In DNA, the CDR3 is TGTGCCAGCTCACCCCAATCCGGGACAGCCTCCTACGAGCAGTACTTC. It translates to CASSPQSGTASYEQYF.

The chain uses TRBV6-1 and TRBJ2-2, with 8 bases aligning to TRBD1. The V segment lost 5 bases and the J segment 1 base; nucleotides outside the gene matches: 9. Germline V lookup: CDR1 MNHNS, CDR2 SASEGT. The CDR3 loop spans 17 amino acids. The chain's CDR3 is CASSKGQGRRNTGELFF. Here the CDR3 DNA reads TGTGCCAGCAGTAAAGGACAGGGCCGCAGGAACACCGGGGAGCTGTTTTTT.

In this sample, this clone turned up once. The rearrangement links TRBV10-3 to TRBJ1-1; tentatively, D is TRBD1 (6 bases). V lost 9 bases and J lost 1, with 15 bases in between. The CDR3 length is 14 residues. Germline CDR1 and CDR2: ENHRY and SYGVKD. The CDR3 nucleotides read TGTGCCATGCTAAGGACAGCCTCGAACACTGAAGCTTTCTTT. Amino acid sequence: CAMLRTASNTEAFF.

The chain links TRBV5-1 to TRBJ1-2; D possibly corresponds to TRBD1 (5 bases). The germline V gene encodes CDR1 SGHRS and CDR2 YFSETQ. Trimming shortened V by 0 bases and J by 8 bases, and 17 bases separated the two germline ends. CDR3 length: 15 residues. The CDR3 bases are TGCGCCAGCAGCTTGGCCCCGGGGGGGTCGGGAGGCTACACCTTC. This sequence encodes CASSLAPGGSGGYTF.

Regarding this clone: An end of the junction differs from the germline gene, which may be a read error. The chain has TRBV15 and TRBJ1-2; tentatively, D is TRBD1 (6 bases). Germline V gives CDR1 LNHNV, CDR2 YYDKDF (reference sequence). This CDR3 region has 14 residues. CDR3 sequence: CATSGDRYNYGYTF. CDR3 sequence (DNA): TGTGCCACCAGCGGAGACAGGTATAACTATGGCTACACCTTC. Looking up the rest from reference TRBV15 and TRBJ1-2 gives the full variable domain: DAMVIQNPRYQVTQFGKPVTLSCSQTLNHNVMYWYQQKSSQAPKLLFHYYDKDFNNEADTPDNFQSRRPNTSFCFLDIRSPGLGDTAMYLCATSGDRYNYGYTFGSGTRLTVV.

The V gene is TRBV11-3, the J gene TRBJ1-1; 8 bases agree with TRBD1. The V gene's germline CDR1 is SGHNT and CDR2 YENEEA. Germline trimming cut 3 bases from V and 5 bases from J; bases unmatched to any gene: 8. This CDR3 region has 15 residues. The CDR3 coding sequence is TGTGCCAGCAGCTTCATAGCAGGGGGCATTACTGAAGCTTTCTTT. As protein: CASSFIAGGITEAFF.

The CDR3 DNA follows: TGTGCCAGCAGCTTAGTGGACAGACGAATCTCGTGGTCTAATGAAAAACTGTTTTTT. Protein sequence: CASSLVDRRISWSNEKLFF. The V and J genes are TRBV7-4 and TRBJ1-4, with D possibly matching TRBD1 (6 bases). V lost 1 base and J lost 3, with 21 bases in between. CDR3 size: 19 residues. Germline V gene data show CDR1 as SGHVT and CDR2 as SQSDAQ. Together with reference TRBV7-4 and TRBJ1-4, the CDR3 gives the full variable domain: GAGVSQSPRYKVAKRGRDVALRCDSISGHVTLYWYRQTLGQGSEVLTYSQSDAQRDKSGRPSGRFSAERPERSVSTLKIQRTEQGDSAVYLCASSLVDRRISWSNEKLFFGSGTQLSVL.

The chain's CDR3 is CAWSSHGRGLSYEQYF. CDR3 coding DNA: TGTGCCTGGAGTTCACACGGCAGGGGCCTCTCCTACGAGCAGTACTTC. The chain carries TRBV30 and TRBJ2-7; maybe TRBD1 (6 bases). This CDR3 has 16 residues. Per the germline V gene, CDR1 is GTSNPN and CDR2 is SVGIG (reference sequence). V lost 2 bases and J lost 0, with 17 bases in between.

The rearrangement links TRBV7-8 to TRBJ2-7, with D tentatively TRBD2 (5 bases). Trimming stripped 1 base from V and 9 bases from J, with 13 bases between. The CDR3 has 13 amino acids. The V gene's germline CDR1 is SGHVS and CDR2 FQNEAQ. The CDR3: CASSLEHIRGQYF. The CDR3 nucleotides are TGTGCCAGCAGCTTAGAGCATATCCGGGGGCAGTACTTC.

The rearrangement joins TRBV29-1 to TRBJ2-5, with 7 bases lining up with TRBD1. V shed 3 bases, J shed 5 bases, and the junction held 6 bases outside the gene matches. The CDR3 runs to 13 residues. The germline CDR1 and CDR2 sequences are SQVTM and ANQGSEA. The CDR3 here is CSVDTGDGETQYF. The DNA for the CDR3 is TGCAGCGTTGATACAGGGGACGGGGAGACCCAGTACTTC. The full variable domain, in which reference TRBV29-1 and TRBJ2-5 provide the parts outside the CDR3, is SAVISQKPSRDICQRGTSLTIQCQVDSQVTMMFWYRQQPGQSLTLIATANQGSEATYESGFVIDKFPISRPNLTFSTLTVSNMSPEDSSIYLCSVDTGDGETQYFGPGTRLLVL.

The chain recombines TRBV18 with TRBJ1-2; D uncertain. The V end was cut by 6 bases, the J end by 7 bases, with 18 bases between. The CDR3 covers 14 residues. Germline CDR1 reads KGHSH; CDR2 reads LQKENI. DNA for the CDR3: TGTGCCAGCTCCTTGGAGCCCCTCGTCTCTGGCTACACCTTC. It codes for CASSLEPLVSGYTF.

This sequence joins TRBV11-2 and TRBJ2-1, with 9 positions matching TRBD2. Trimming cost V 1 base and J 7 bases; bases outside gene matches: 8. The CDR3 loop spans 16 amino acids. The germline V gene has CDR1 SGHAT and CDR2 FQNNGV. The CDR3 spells CASSLVFAGGLNEQFF. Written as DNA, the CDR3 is TGTGCCAGCAGCTTAGTTTTTGCGGGGGGGCTGAATGAGCAGTTCTTC.

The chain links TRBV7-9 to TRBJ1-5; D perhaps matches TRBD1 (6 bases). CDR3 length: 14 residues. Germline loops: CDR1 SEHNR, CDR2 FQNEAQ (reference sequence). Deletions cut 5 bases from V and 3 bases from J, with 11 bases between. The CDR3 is CASSHNRDNQPQHF. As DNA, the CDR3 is TGTGCCAGCAGCCACAACAGGGACAATCAGCCCCAGCATTTT.

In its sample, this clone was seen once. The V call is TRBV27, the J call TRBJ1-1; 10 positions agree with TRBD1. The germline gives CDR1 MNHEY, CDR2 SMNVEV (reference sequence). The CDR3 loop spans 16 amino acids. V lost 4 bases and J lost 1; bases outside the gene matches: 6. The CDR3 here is CASSYDRGPKNTEAFF. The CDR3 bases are TGTGCCAGCAGTTACGACAGGGGGCCAAAGAACACTGAAGCTTTCTTT.

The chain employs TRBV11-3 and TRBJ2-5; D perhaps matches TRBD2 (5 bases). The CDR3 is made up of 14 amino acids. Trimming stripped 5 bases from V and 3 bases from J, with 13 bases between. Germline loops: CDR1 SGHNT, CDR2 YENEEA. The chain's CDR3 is CASSRTREEETQYF. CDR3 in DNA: TGTGCCAGCAGCCGGACTCGCGAGGAAGAGACCCAGTACTTC.

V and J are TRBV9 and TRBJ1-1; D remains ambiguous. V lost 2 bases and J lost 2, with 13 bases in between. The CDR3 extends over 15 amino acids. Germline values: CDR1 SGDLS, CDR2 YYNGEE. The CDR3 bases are TGTGCCAGCAGCGTGGAGCCACGGGTTAACACTGAAGCTTTCTTT. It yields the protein CASSVEPRVNTEAFF.

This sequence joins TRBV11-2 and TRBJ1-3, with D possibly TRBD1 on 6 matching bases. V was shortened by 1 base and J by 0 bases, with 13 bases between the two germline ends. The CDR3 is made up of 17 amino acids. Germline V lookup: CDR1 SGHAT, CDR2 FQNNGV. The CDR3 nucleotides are TGTGCCAGCAGCTTAGTATTCCAGGGGAGCTCTGGAAACACCATATATTTT. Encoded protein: CASSLVFQGSSGNTIYF.

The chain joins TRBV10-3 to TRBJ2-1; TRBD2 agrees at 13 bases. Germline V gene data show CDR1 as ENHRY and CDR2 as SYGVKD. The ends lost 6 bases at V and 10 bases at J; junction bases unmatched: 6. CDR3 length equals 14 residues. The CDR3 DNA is TGTGCCATCAGCACTAGCGGGGGGGCATGGGAGCAGTTCTTC. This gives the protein CAISTSGGAWEQFF.

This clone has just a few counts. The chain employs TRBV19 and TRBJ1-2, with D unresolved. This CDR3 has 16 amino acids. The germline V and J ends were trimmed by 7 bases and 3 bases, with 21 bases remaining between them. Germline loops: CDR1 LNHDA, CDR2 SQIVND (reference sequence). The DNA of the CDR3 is TGTGCCAGTACCATCCTGTGGGCAGCTAAAGACTATGGCTACACCTTC. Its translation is CASTILWAAKDYGYTF.

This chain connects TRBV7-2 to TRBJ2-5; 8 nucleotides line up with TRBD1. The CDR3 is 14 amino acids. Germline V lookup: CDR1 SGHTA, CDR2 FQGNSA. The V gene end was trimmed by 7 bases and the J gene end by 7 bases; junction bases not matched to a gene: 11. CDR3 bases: TGTGCCAGCAACCCTCCGGGACAGGAAGGGACCCAGTACTTC. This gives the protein CASNPPGQEGTQYF.